This T cell receptor beta chain was recovered during a study of early T cells in non-severe SARS-CoV-2 infection. This CDR3 spans 14 amino acids. Germline V gene lookup returns CDR1 DFQATT and CDR2 SNEGSKA (reference sequence). V gave up 3 bases and J gave up 1 base, with 10 bases separating them. A single record per CDR3 protein comes from TCRdb applying MiXCR to the 5' RACE reads. This sample has tens of thousands of distinct CDR3 sequences, with about 6.7% found just once. The chain uses TRBV20-1 and TRBJ2-1; no clear D gene. Sequenced sample: whole blood. This TCR was sampled from an adult who was a healthcare worker with PCR-confirmed SARS-CoV-2 infection or an uninfected control (not recorded which). The CDR3 loop reads CSASFAESYNEQFF. CDR3 sequence (DNA): TGCAGTGCTAGTTTCGCAGAATCCTACAATGAGCAGTTCTTC.